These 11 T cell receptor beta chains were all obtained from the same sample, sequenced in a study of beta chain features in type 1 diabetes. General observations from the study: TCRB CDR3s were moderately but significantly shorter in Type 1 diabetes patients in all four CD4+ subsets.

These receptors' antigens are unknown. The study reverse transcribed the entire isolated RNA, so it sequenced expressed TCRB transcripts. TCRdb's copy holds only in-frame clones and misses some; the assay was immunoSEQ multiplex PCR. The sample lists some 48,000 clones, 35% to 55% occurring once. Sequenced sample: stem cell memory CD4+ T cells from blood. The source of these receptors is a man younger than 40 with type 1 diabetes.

CDR3 DNA sequence: TGTGCCAGCAGTGAATCGGGTATTCGTATTCGGTATGAGCAGTTCTTC. This codes for CASSESGIRIRYEQFF. This chain uses TRBV2 with TRBJ2-1; D unclear. The CDR3 has 16 residues. CDR1 and CDR2 (germline): SNHLY, FYNNEI. The V and J ends lost 2 bases and 8 bases respectively, with 19 bases between them.

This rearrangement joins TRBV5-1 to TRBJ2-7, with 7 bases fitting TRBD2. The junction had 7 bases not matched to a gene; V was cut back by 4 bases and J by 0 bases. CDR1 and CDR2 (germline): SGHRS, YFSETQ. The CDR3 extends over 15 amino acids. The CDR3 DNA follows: TGCGCCAGCAGCCTAAGAGCGGGGAGCTCCTACGAGCAGTACTTC. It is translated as CASSLRAGSSYEQYF.

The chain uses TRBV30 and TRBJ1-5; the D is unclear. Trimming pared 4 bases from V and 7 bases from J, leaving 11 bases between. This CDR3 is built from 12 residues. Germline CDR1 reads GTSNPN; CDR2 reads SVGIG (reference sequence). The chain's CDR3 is CAWKWRHQPQHF. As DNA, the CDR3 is TGTGCCTGGAAGTGGCGGCACCAGCCCCAGCATTTT.

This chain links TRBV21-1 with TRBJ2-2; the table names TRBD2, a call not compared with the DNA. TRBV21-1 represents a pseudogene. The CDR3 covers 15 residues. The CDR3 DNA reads TGTGCCAGCTTCCTAGACCAGGAGGACACCGGGGAGCTGTTTTTT. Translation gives CASFLDQEDTGELFF.

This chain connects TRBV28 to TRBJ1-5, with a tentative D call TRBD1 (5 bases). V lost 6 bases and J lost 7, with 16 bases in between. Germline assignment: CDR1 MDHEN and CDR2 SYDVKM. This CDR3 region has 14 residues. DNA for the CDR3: TGTGCCAGCAGCCCAGGCGGGGCACGGCAGCCCCAGCATTTT. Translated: CASSPGGARQPQHF. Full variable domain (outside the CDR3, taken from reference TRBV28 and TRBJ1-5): DVKVTQSSRYLVKRTGEKVFLECVQDMDHENMFWYRQDPGLGLRLIYFSYDVKMKEKGDIPEGYSVSREKKERFSLILESASTNQTSMYLCASSPGGARQPQHFGDGTRLSIL.

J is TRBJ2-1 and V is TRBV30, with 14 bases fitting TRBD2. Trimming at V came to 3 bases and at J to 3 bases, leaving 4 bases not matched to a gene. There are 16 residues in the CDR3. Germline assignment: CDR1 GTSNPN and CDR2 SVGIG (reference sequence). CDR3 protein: CAWRTSGRAGYNEQFF. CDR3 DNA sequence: TGTGCCTGGAGGACTAGCGGGAGGGCCGGCTACAATGAGCAGTTCTTC. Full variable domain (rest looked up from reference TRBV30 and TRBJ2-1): SQTIHQWPATLVQPVGSPLSLECTVEGTSNPNLYWYRQAAGRGLQLLFYSVGIGQISSEVPQNLSASRPQDRQFILSSKKLLLSDSGFYLCAWRTSGRAGYNEQFFGPGTRLTVL.

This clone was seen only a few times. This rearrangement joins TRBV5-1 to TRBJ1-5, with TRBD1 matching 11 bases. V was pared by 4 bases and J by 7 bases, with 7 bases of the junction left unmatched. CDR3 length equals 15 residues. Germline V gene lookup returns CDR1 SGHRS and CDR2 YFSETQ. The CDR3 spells CASSVGQGAWQPQHF. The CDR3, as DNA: TGCGCCAGCAGCGTCGGACAGGGGGCTTGGCAGCCCCAGCATTTT. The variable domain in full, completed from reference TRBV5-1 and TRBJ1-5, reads KAGVTQTPRYLIKTRGQQVTLSCSPISGHRSVSWYQQTPGQGLQFLFEYFSETQRNKGNFPGRFSGRQFSNSRSEMNVSTLELGDSALYLCASSVGQGAWQPQHFGDGTRLSIL.

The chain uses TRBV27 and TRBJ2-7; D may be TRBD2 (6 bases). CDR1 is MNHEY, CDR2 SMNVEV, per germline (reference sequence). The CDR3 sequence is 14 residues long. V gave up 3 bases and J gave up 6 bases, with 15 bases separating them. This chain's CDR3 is CASSFWPGVGEQYF. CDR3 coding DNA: TGTGCCAGCAGTTTTTGGCCGGGGGTAGGCGAGCAGTACTTC.

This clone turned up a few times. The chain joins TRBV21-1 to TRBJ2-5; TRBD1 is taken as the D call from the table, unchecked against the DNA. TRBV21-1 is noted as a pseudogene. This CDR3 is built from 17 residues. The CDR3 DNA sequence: TGTGCCAGCAGCTTGGACTCCTCGACAGGGAGAGAAGAGACCCAGTACTTC. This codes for CASSLDSSTGREETQYF.

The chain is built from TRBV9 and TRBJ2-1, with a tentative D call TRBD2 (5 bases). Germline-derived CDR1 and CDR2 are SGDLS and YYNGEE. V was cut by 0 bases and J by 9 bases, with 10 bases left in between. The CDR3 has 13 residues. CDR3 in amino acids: CASSVGLAFEQFF. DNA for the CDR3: TGTGCCAGCAGCGTAGGGCTAGCATTTGAGCAGTTCTTC.

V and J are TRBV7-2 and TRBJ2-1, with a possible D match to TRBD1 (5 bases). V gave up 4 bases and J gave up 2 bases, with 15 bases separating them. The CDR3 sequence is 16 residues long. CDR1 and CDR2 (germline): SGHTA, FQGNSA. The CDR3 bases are TGTGCCAGCAGCTACTGGGGCGGACCTACCTACAATGAGCAGTTCTTC. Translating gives CASSYWGGPTYNEQFF.